This is a list of T cell receptor beta chains from one sample in a study of CD8+CD57+ T cells in acquired aplastic anemia. TCRdb independently ran MiXCR on the reads; one entry per CDR3 protein. The table lists 300,000 or so distinct CDR3 sequences, roughly half of them singletons, with 6.5% to 10% in the top ten. Material for sequencing was sorted CD4+, CD8+, or CD8+CD57+ T cells (not recorded which) from PBMCs. The source of these receptors is a human donor with severe aplastic anemia or a healthy control (not recorded which). CDR3s include the opening cysteine and the closing phenylalanine or tryptophan. The D gene is left open where the match is weak. Size is stated for part of the rows, as once, few or many counts, or as a class when the clone is expanded.

D gene: TRBD1; J gene: TRBJ1-2; clone size: -; V gene: TRBV7-9; CDR3 DNA: TGTGCCAGCAGCATGACAGGGGGCTATGGCTACACCTTC; CDR3 protein: CASSMTGGYGYTF
D gene: -; J gene: TRBJ1-6; clone size: -; V gene: TRBV20-1; CDR3 DNA: TGCAGTGTTCGTCGGTGGACAATGAATTCACCCCTCCACTTT; CDR3 protein: CSVRRWTMNSPLHF
D gene: TRBD2; J gene: TRBJ2-7; clone size: many; V gene: TRBV27; CDR3 DNA: TGTGCCAGCAGTTTGGGGACTAGCGGCTACGAGCAGTACTTC; CDR3 protein: CASSLGTSGYEQYF
D gene: -; J gene: TRBJ1-2; clone size: -; V gene: TRBV5-1; CDR3 DNA: TGCGCCAGCAGCTTCATACCGATCTATGGCTACACCTTC; CDR3 protein: CASSFIPIYGYTF
D gene: -; J gene: TRBJ1-5; clone size: many; V gene: TRBV2; CDR3 DNA: TGTGCCAGCAGTCAGCAGGTTGACCAGCCCCAGCATTTT; CDR3 protein: CASSQQVDQPQHF
D gene: -; J gene: TRBJ2-6; clone size: -; V gene: TRBV5-4; CDR3 DNA: TGTGCCAGCAGCACACAACTCTCTGGGGCCAACGTCCTGACTTTC; CDR3 protein: CASSTQLSGANVLTF
D gene: -; J gene: TRBJ2-7; clone size: -; V gene: TRBV19; CDR3 DNA: TGTGCCAGTAGTATAGACCTGGGGCTCTCCTACGAGCAGTACTTC; CDR3 protein: CASSIDLGLSYEQYF
D gene: TRBD2; J gene: TRBJ2-7; clone size: -; V gene: TRBV5-1; CDR3 DNA: TGCGCCAGCAGCGAGTCGGGGGGACTAGCGGGAGAGCAGTACTTC; CDR3 protein: CASSESGGLAGEQYF
D gene: TRBD2; J gene: TRBJ2-2; clone size: many; V gene: TRBV5-1; CDR3 DNA: TGCGCCAGCAGCTTGACGGCTAGCGGGGGGACCGGGGAGCTGTTTTTT; CDR3 protein: CASSLTASGGTGELFF
D gene: TRBD2; J gene: TRBJ2-7; clone size: -; V gene: TRBV7-2; CDR3 DNA: TGTGCCAGCAGACCTAGCGGAAGCTACGAGCAGTACTTC; CDR3 protein: CASRPSGSYEQYF
D gene: -; J gene: TRBJ1-1; clone size: few; V gene: TRBV7-3; CDR3 DNA: TGTGCCAGCAGCTTAACGGGGGACAACACTGAAGCTTTCTTT; CDR3 protein: CASSLTGDNTEAFF
D gene: TRBD2; J gene: TRBJ2-7; clone size: few; V gene: TRBV20-1; CDR3 DNA: TGCAGTGCTAGCGAGGGAGCGGGGGGTGAGCAGTACTTC; CDR3 protein: CSASEGAGGEQYF
D gene: -; J gene: TRBJ1-2; clone size: -; V gene: TRBV10-3; CDR3 DNA: TGTGCCATCAGTGAACCTGGGGGAGGGAGAATCGATGGCTACACCTTC; CDR3 protein: CAISEPGGGRIDGYTF
D gene: -; J gene: TRBJ1-1; clone size: -; V gene: TRBV15; CDR3 DNA: TGTGCCACCAGCAGAGATCAGGGGAACACTGAAGCTTTCTTT; CDR3 protein: CATSRDQGNTEAFF
D gene: TRBD1; J gene: TRBJ1-2; clone size: -; V gene: TRBV20-1; CDR3 DNA: TGCAGTGCTCCCCGGACAGGGGCTTATGGCTACACCTTC; CDR3 protein: CSAPRTGAYGYTF
D gene: TRBD2; J gene: TRBJ2-1; clone size: -; V gene: TRBV7-2; CDR3 DNA: TGTGCCAGCAGCTCGTCTGGACTAGAGGGTGAGCAGTTCTTC; CDR3 protein: CASSSSGLEGEQFF
D gene: -; J gene: TRBJ2-3; clone size: -; V gene: TRBV19; CDR3 DNA: TGTGCCAGTAGTTCCAATCTAGCAGCAGATACGCAGTATTTT; CDR3 protein: CASSSNLAADTQYF
D gene: TRBD1; J gene: TRBJ1-2; clone size: -; V gene: TRBV2; CDR3 DNA: TGTGCCAGCAGCCCCCGGGGGAGACAGGGTTCGGACGGCTACACCTTC; CDR3 protein: CASSPRGRQGSDGYTF
D gene: -; J gene: TRBJ2-5; clone size: few; V gene: TRBV5-4; CDR3 DNA: TGTGCCAGCAGCTCCGTGGGAGGACAGCACCAAGGGACCCAGTACTTC; CDR3 protein: CASSSVGGQHQGTQYF
D gene: TRBD1; J gene: TRBJ2-7; clone size: -; V gene: TRBV15; CDR3 DNA: TGTGCCACCAGCAGGGCCGACAGGGGGCCTTCCTACGAGCAGTACTTC; CDR3 protein: CATSRADRGPSYEQYF
D gene: -; J gene: TRBJ2-3; clone size: many; V gene: TRBV5-1; CDR3 DNA: TGCGCCAGCAGCTTGGTTAACAGGGCCGCAGATACGCAGTATTTT; CDR3 protein: CASSLVNRAADTQYF
D gene: -; J gene: TRBJ1-1; clone size: few; V gene: TRBV20-1; CDR3 DNA: TGCAGTGCTAGAGAGGGCAGGGTGAACACTGAAGCTTTCTTT; CDR3 protein: CSAREGRVNTEAFF
D gene: -; J gene: TRBJ2-7; clone size: -; V gene: TRBV20-1; CDR3 DNA: TGCAGTGCTAGAGATCCCCCGGGATCGACGTACGAGCAGTACTTC; CDR3 protein: CSARDPPGSTYEQYF
D gene: TRBD1; J gene: TRBJ2-1; clone size: -; V gene: TRBV7-7; CDR3 DNA: TGTGCCAGCAGCTTAACGACAGGGTCTAGTGAGCAGTTCTTC; CDR3 protein: CASSLTTGSSEQFF
D gene: TRBD1; J gene: TRBJ1-5; clone size: -; V gene: TRBV2; CDR3 DNA: TGTGCCAGCAGCCTTACCGTCAGGGGGAATCAGCCCCAGCATTTT; CDR3 protein: CASSLTVRGNQPQHF
D gene: -; J gene: TRBJ2-1; clone size: -; V gene: TRBV12-3/TRBV12-4; CDR3 DNA: TGTGCCAGCAGTTTTGCGGAGAACAATGAGCAGTTCTTC; CDR3 protein: CASSFAENNEQFF
D gene: -; J gene: TRBJ1-2; clone size: many; V gene: TRBV6-1; CDR3 DNA: TGTGCCAGCAGTGACCCACGGGCATCAGCGTTTTATGGCTACACCTTC; CDR3 protein: CASSDPRASAFYGYTF
D gene: -; J gene: TRBJ2-3; clone size: many; V gene: TRBV5-8; CDR3 DNA: TGTGCCAGCAGCGGGGTTGGGGATACGCAGTATTTT; CDR3 protein: CASSGVGDTQYF
D gene: -; J gene: TRBJ1-2; clone size: once; V gene: TRBV19; CDR3 DNA: TGTGCCAGTAGTTGGAGCGCGGATTTCACCTTC; CDR3 protein: CASSWSADFTF
D gene: -; J gene: TRBJ1-5; clone size: -; V gene: TRBV2; CDR3 DNA: TGTGCCAGCAGACCGGGGTACAATCAGCCCCAGCATTTT; CDR3 protein: CASRPGYNQPQHF
D gene: -; J gene: TRBJ2-5; clone size: many; V gene: TRBV5-8; CDR3 DNA: TGTGCCAGCAGCCCCCGGGACTCCGGGGAGACCCAGTACTTC; CDR3 protein: CASSPRDSGETQYF
D gene: TRBD2; J gene: TRBJ2-1; clone size: -; V gene: TRBV20-1; CDR3 DNA: TGCAGTGCTCCCCGACTAGCGGGCGATGAGCAGTTCTTC; CDR3 protein: CSAPRLAGDEQFF
D gene: -; J gene: TRBJ2-2; clone size: -; V gene: TRBV19; CDR3 DNA: TGTGCCAGTAGAGGCGGTGCGAACACCGGGGAGCTGTTTTTT; CDR3 protein: CASRGGANTGELFF
D gene: TRBD1; J gene: TRBJ2-7; clone size: many; V gene: TRBV27; CDR3 DNA: TGTGCCAGCAGTCCCGCCGGGACAGGGACCAACGAGCAGTACTTC; CDR3 protein: CASSPAGTGTNEQYF
D gene: -; J gene: TRBJ1-2; clone size: many; V gene: TRBV4-3; CDR3 DNA: TGCGCCAGCAGCCAAGTCTTCCTTGCCAGGGGCGAAGATGGCTACACCTTC; CDR3 protein: CASSQVFLARGEDGYTF
D gene: -; J gene: TRBJ1-5; clone size: -; V gene: TRBV5-5; CDR3 DNA: TGCGCCAGCAGCTTGGAAGGGGATCGCAATCAGCCCCAGCATTTT; CDR3 protein: CASSLEGDRNQPQHF
D gene: -; J gene: TRBJ1-2; clone size: once; V gene: TRBV12-3/TRBV12-4; CDR3 DNA: TGTGCCAGCAGTTCCGGCGACAGGTATCAGGATGGCTACACCTTC; CDR3 protein: CASSSGDRYQDGYTF
D gene: -; J gene: TRBJ2-1; clone size: few; V gene: TRBV20-1; CDR3 DNA: TGCAGCGTTCGACAGGGGAGGGAAAATGAGCAGTTCTTC; CDR3 protein: CSVRQGRENEQFF
D gene: -; J gene: TRBJ2-5; clone size: -; V gene: TRBV7-3; CDR3 DNA: TGTGCCAGCAGCCGGGGGGGGACAGGCCGGGAGACCCAGTACTTC; CDR3 protein: CASSRGGTGRETQYF
D gene: -; J gene: TRBJ2-7; clone size: -; V gene: TRBV9; CDR3 DNA: TGTGCCAGCAGCGTAGCTGACGCGGGCTGGACCGAGCAGTACTTC; CDR3 protein: CASSVADAGWTEQYF
D gene: TRBD1; J gene: TRBJ2-7; clone size: -; V gene: TRBV5-1; CDR3 DNA: TGCGCCAGCAGCGGGGCCGGGACAGGGGGCTACGAGCAGTACTTC; CDR3 protein: CASSGAGTGGYEQYF
D gene: -; J gene: TRBJ1-1; clone size: -; V gene: TRBV19; CDR3 DNA: TGTGCCAGCCGAGTGGGGGGCTTGAACACTGAAGCTTTCTTT; CDR3 protein: CASRVGGLNTEAFF
D gene: -; J gene: TRBJ2-5; clone size: -; V gene: TRBV29-1; CDR3 DNA: TGCAGCGTTGATTCTTCCCAAGAGACCCAGTACTTC; CDR3 protein: CSVDSSQETQYF
D gene: TRBD2; J gene: TRBJ2-3; clone size: -; V gene: TRBV29-1; CDR3 DNA: TGCAGCGTTGAAGGAGGGGTAGCGGGGGCAGATACGCAGTATTTT; CDR3 protein: CSVEGGVAGADTQYF
D gene: -; J gene: TRBJ1-5; clone size: -; V gene: TRBV10-3; CDR3 DNA: TGTGCCATCAGTCAAGGGACCGAGCAGCCCCAGCATTTT; CDR3 protein: CAISQGTEQPQHF
D gene: -; J gene: TRBJ2-1; clone size: -; V gene: TRBV20-1; CDR3 DNA: TGCAGTGCTAGAGATTTAGAAAATGAGCAGTTCTTC; CDR3 protein: CSARDLENEQFF
D gene: -; J gene: TRBJ2-6; clone size: -; V gene: TRBV7-9; CDR3 DNA: TGTGCCAGCAGCGGGAGCGTGGACCCTGGGGCCAGCGTCCTGACTTTC; CDR3 protein: CASSGSVDPGASVLTF
D gene: -; J gene: TRBJ2-3; clone size: many; V gene: TRBV5-1; CDR3 DNA: TGCGCCAGCAGCTTGGGGACGCTAACTTCCACAGATACGCAGTATTTT; CDR3 protein: CASSLGTLTSTDTQYF
D gene: TRBD2; J gene: TRBJ2-7; clone size: many; V gene: TRBV6-5; CDR3 DNA: TGTGCCAGCAGCCTTAGCGGGGCGGCCATCGAGCAGTACTTC; CDR3 protein: CASSLSGAAIEQYF
D gene: -; J gene: TRBJ2-1; clone size: -; V gene: TRBV9; CDR3 DNA: TGTGCCAGCAGCGTAATAGCGGACAATGAGCAGTTCTTC; CDR3 protein: CASSVIADNEQFF
D gene: -; J gene: TRBJ2-5; clone size: few; V gene: TRBV5-1; CDR3 DNA: TGCGCCAGCAGCTTGGAACTAATGGGTGAGGAGACCCAGTACTTC; CDR3 protein: CASSLELMGEETQYF
D gene: TRBD1; J gene: TRBJ1-2; clone size: -; V gene: TRBV10-3; CDR3 DNA: TGTGCCATCAGACGACCGACAGGGTATAATGGCTACACCTTC; CDR3 protein: CAIRRPTGYNGYTF
D gene: -; J gene: TRBJ2-2; clone size: -; V gene: TRBV11-2; CDR3 DNA: TGTGCCAGCAGCTTATCGACATACACCGGGGAGCTGTTTTTT; CDR3 protein: CASSLSTYTGELFF